This is a list of T cell receptor beta chains from one sample in a study of cytomegalovirus exposure and HLA in healthy donors. Repertoires were generated with immunoSEQ multiplex PCR, while TCRdb's copy carries only in-frame clones and drops some. The sample holds 65,000 to 90,000 clones. Sequencing used PBMCs. These receptors all stem from a female donor in good health and CMV-seropositive. CDR3s include the opening cysteine and the closing phenylalanine or tryptophan. A D gene is named only where the DNA matches it firmly. Rows give clone size only sometimes, using once, few, many, or a class for an expanded clone.

>TRBD1|TRBJ2-5|TRBV18|-
CASSPRQGTLETQYF
TGTGCCAGCTCACCCCGACAGGGAACCTTGGAGACCCAGTACTTC
>TRBD1|TRBJ1-3|TRBV4-3|-
CASSQGTGTNSGNTIYF
TGCGCCAGCAGCCAAGGGACAGGAACCAACTCTGGAAACACCATATATTTT
>TRBD2|TRBJ2-3|TRBV4-1|-
CASSQYTGGGTDTQYF
TGCGCCAGCAGCCAATACACGGGGGGGGGCACAGATACGCAGTATTTT
>TRBD1|TRBJ2-7|TRBV28|-
CASSLSGTGVAYEQYF
TGTGCCAGCAGCCTCTCCGGGACAGGGGTGGCCTACGAGCAGTACTTC
>-|TRBJ1-2|TRBV7-2|-
CASSLAEGFNYGYTF
TGTGCCAGCAGCTTAGCGGAGGGATTCAACTATGGCTACACCTTC
>-|TRBJ2-4|TRBV6-6|-
CASSDDGDLGYF
TGTGCCAGCAGTGACGACGGAGACCTAGGTTACTTC
>-|TRBJ1-2|TRBV30|-
CAWSEEQGIYGYTF
TGTGCCTGGAGTGAGGAGCAGGGAATCTATGGCTACACCTTC
>-|TRBJ1-1|TRBV6-5|-
CASSYREGYPEAFF
TGTGCCAGCAGTTATAGGGAGGGGTACCCTGAAGCTTTCTTT
>TRBD1|TRBJ2-1|TRBV7-9|-
CASSTPPGQGANEQFF
TGTGCCAGCAGCACCCCACCGGGACAGGGGGCAAATGAGCAGTTCTTC
>TRBD2|TRBJ2-1|TRBV29-1|-
CSVRPLAGVSEQFF
TGCAGCGTAAGACCACTAGCGGGAGTTAGTGAGCAGTTCTTC
>-|TRBJ2-1|TRBV28|-
CASRPGTQYNEQFF
TGTGCCAGCAGGCCCGGGACACAATACAATGAGCAGTTCTTC
>TRBD2|TRBJ2-7|TRBV4-2|-
CASSQERGVPYEQYF
TGTGCCAGCAGCCAGGAGCGGGGCGTCCCCTACGAGCAGTACTTC
>TRBD1|TRBJ1-6|TRBV6-4|medium-sized
CASSEGQGASPLHF
TGTGCCAGCAGTGAGGGACAGGGGGCTTCACCCCTCCACTTT
>TRBD1|TRBJ1-2|TRBV27|-
CASSLDRVGYTF
TGTGCCAGCAGTTTGGACAGGGTCGGCTACACCTTC
>TRBD2|TRBJ2-3|TRBV4-3|-
CASSQELAGVGTDTQYF
TGCGCCAGCAGCCAAGAACTAGCGGGAGTGGGGACAGATACGCAGTATTTT
>TRBD2|TRBJ2-3|TRBV7-2|-
CASSFLAGITDTQYF
TGTGCCAGCAGCTTCCTAGCGGGGATAACAGATACGCAGTATTTT
>TRBD1|TRBJ1-2|TRBV9|-
CASSVVTGGGYTF
TGTGCCAGCAGCGTAGTAACAGGGGGCGGCTACACCTTC
>TRBD2|TRBJ2-1|TRBV6-5|-
CASRGLAGEQFF
TGTGCCAGCAGGGGCCTAGCGGGTGAGCAGTTCTTC
>-|TRBJ2-3|TRBV6-5|-
CASSTADTQYF
TGTGCCAGCAGTACGGCAGATACGCAGTATTTT
>TRBD1|TRBJ2-7|TRBV19|-
CASSGGQASYEQYF
TGTGCCAGTAGTGGGGGACAGGCCTCCTACGAGCAGTACTTC
>TRBD1|TRBJ1-2|TRBV6-5|-
CASSRDRAKNGYTF
TGTGCCAGCAGCCGAGACAGGGCCAAGAATGGCTACACCTTC
>-|TRBJ2-7|TRBV7-2|-
CASSLGLLSSYEQYF
TGTGCCAGCAGTTTAGGACTATTAAGCTCCTACGAGCAGTACTTC
>-|TRBJ1-1|TRBV15|-
CATSRDWGLGTEAFF
TGTGCCACCAGCAGAGATTGGGGGCTCGGCACTGAAGCTTTCTTT
>-|TRBJ2-7|TRBV11-2|-
CASSNPGVNSYEQYF
TGTGCCAGCAGCAATCCGGGGGTTAACTCGTACGAGCAGTACTTC